Presented here are 27 T cell receptor beta chains from one specimen sequenced in a study of T cells in Graves' hyperthyroidism and ophthalmopathy. TCR beta CDR3 region amplification was performed from RNA transcripts. HTBI primers were employed in a first-round RT-PCR of the TCR CDR3. TCRdb fed the multiplex PCR reads into MiXCR, producing one record per CDR3 protein. This table holds about 110,000 distinct CDR3 sequences, around a sixth found once. Sequenced: blood. These receptors were obtained from a woman between 50 and 59 years old with Graves' hyperthyroidism.

This clonotype was seen ten or more times. The chain recombines TRBV28 with TRBJ2-3, with 8 bases fitting TRBD2. CDR1 MDHEN and CDR2 SYDVKM come from the germline V gene. Trimming at V came to 5 bases and at J to 6 bases, leaving 13 bases not matched to a gene. This CDR3 has 16 amino acids. The CDR3 DNA is TGTGCCAGCAGTACGGGGGGGGAGGGCCTCGAGGATACGCAGTATTTT. Amino acid sequence: CASSTGGEGLEDTQYF.

This clonotype was seen repeatedly, ten times or more. The chain joins TRBV6-1 to TRBJ2-7; the D call may be TRBD1 or TRBD2 (5 bases each). Germline values: CDR1 MNHNS, CDR2 SASEGT. Trimming cost V 0 bases and J 6 bases, with 12 bases left between them. CDR3 length: 14 amino acids. CDR3 in DNA: TGTGCCAGCAGTGAAGCGCTTTTAGGGACCGAGCAGTACTTC. It is translated as CASSEALLGTEQYF.

This clonotype was recorded many times. This chain joins TRBV27 and TRBJ1-5; D uncertain. V shed 1 base and J shed 3 bases, with 19 bases lying between them. This CDR3 is 18 amino acids long. CDR1 and CDR2 from the germline V gene are MNHEY and SMNVEV (reference sequence). In nucleotides, the CDR3 is TGTGCCAGCAGTTTATACTCAAGAACACCACCATTCAATCAGCCCCAGCATTTT. As protein: CASSLYSRTPPFNQPQHF.

The V call is TRBV5-1, the J call TRBJ2-1, with 7 positions matching TRBD2. The ends lost 3 bases at V and 4 bases at J; junction bases unmatched: 1. Germline V gives CDR1 SGHRS, CDR2 YFSETQ. There are 13 residues in the CDR3. Here the CDR3 DNA reads TGCGCCAGCAGCTGGCGGGGGTACAATGAGCAGTTCTTC. This gives the protein CASSWRGYNEQFF. Supplemented by reference TRBV5-1 and TRBJ2-1, the full variable domain reads KAGVTQTPRYLIKTRGQQVTLSCSPISGHRSVSWYQQTPGQGLQFLFEYFSETQRNKGNFPGRFSGRQFSNSRSEMNVSTLELGDSALYLCASSWRGYNEQFFGPGTRLTVL.

This clonotype was seen at least ten times. The chain recombines TRBV19 with TRBJ2-7; D uncertain. The germline CDR1 and CDR2 sequences are LNHDA and SQIVND (reference sequence). CDR3 size: 15 residues. With 4 bases removed from V and 0 bases from J, the gap between germline ends came to 13 bases. The CDR3 here is CASSTYDGPSYEQYF. The CDR3 DNA sequence: TGTGCCAGTAGTACCTACGACGGACCCTCCTACGAGCAGTACTTC.

This clonotype has a count of ten or more. The CDR3 DNA reads TGCGCCAGCAGCTTGGTCACAGCGGGACCAGATGAGCAGTTCTTC. Translated: CASSLVTAGPDEQFF. This sequence joins TRBV5-1 and TRBJ2-1; 7 nucleotides match TRBD2. The germline V gene encodes CDR1 SGHRS and CDR2 YFSETQ. The V segment lost 0 bases and the J segment 8 bases; nucleotides outside the gene matches: 8. CDR3 length: 15 amino acids.

The J gene is TRBJ2-1, the V gene TRBV20-1; 14 bases align to TRBD2. V shed 1 base, J shed 7 bases, and the junction held 6 bases outside the gene matches. Germline V gene sequence: CDR1 DFQATT, CDR2 SNEGSKA (reference sequence). The CDR3 consists of 16 residues. The CDR3 reads CSARVFGTSGGNEQFF. Here the CDR3 DNA reads TGCAGTGCTAGAGTTTTCGGGACTAGCGGGGGAAATGAGCAGTTCTTC.

This clonotype appeared many times. The gene calls are TRBV28 and TRBJ2-5, with D unclear. This CDR3 is built from 13 residues. V was shortened by 2 bases and J by 1 base, with 5 bases between the two germline ends. CDR1 is MDHEN, CDR2 SYDVKM, per germline. DNA of the CDR3: TGTGCCAGCAGTTTACCCGTCCAAGAGACCCAGTACTTC. Protein sequence: CASSLPVQETQYF.

The table lists this clonotype with many counts. The J gene is TRBJ1-6, the V gene TRBV7-2; D perhaps matches TRBD1 (5 bases). The CDR3 consists of 15 residues. CDR1 and CDR2 from the germline V gene are SGHTA and FQGNSA. V shed 5 bases and J shed 4 bases, with 12 bases lying between them. This CDR3 reads CASSPVGGYNSPLHF. CDR3 nucleotides: TGTGCCAGCAGCCCCGTCGGGGGGTATAATTCACCCCTCCACTTT. Variable domain in full (rest from reference TRBV7-2 and TRBJ1-6): GAGVSQSPSNKVTEKGKDVELRCDPISGHTALYWYRQSLGQGLEFLIYFQGNSAPDKSGLPSDRFSAERTGGSVSTLTIQRTQQEDSAVYLCASSPVGGYNSPLHFGNGTRLTVT.

This clonotype was counted between two and nine times. Just one base apart from a much larger clone, this may be a read error. The CDR3 spells CASSTERFREHF. The DNA for the CDR3 is TGTGCCAGCAGTACAGAGAGATTTCGGGAGCACTTC. This chain links TRBV2 with TRBJ2-5, with D possibly TRBD2 on 6 matching bases. This CDR3 is 12 amino acids long. Germline CDR1 is SNHLY and CDR2 is FYNNEI.

The table lists this clonotype with a count of one. CDR3 protein: CSAPGTATQETQYF. For the CDR3, the DNA is TGCAGTGCCCCCGGGACAGCCACGCAAGAGACCCAGTACTTC. The chain combines TRBV20-1 with TRBJ2-5; 7 bases agree with TRBD1. The CDR3 is 14 amino acids. The junction had 9 bases not matched to a gene; V was cut back by 6 bases and J by 2 bases. Germline-derived CDR1 and CDR2 are DFQATT and SNEGSKA (reference sequence).

Ten or more counts support this clonotype. The J gene is TRBJ1-2, the V gene TRBV5-1; TRBD1 aligns across 7 bases. V trimming: 4 bases; J trimming: 0 bases; junction bases outside the gene matches: 3. The CDR3 totals 14 residues. Germline CDR1 SGHRS, CDR2 YFSETQ. CDR3 nucleotides: TGCGCCAGCAGCCAGGGGGGATCTAACTATGGCTACACCTTC. Translation gives CASSQGGSNYGYTF.

In this sample, this clonotype turned up many times. The chain carries TRBV2 and TRBJ2-1; TRBD2 agrees at 7 bases. With 6 bases clipped from V and 2 bases from J, the junction kept 7 bases outside the gene matches. The CDR3 contains 15 residues. Germline V gives CDR1 SNHLY, CDR2 FYNNEI. The CDR3 spells CASRPTGTTYNEQFF. The CDR3 bases are TGTGCCAGCAGACCCACCGGGACTACCTACAATGAGCAGTTCTTC.

With respect to this clonotype: A clone one base away is much larger, so this may be a read error. The chain combines TRBV19 with TRBJ1-1; 12 bases align to TRBD1. CDR1 and CDR2 (germline): LNHDA, SQIVND (reference sequence). The CDR3 runs to 15 residues. This CDR3 reads CASTTRDRGLTEALF. For the CDR3, the DNA is TGTGCCAGCACGACCCGGGACAGGGGGCTTACTGAAGCTCTCTTT.

This clonotype was detected ten times or more. The chain uses TRBV7-9 and TRBJ2-7; D assignment may be TRBD1 or TRBD2 (5 bases each). The V and J ends lost 5 bases and 5 bases respectively, with 22 bases between them. Looked up from germline, CDR1 is SEHNR and CDR2 is FQNEAQ (reference sequence). This CDR3 spans 16 amino acids. CDR3 amino acids: CASSQIAGTERHEQYF. CDR3 coding DNA: TGTGCCAGCAGCCAAATCGCCGGGACCGAGAGACACGAGCAGTACTTC.

This clonotype came up many times. The rearrangement links TRBV28 to TRBJ2-2; D not resolved. Germline V lookup: CDR1 MDHEN, CDR2 SYDVKM. Trimming pared 2 bases from V and 6 bases from J, leaving 7 bases between. The length of the CDR3 is 13 residues. This CDR3 reads CASSLPGPGELFF. The CDR3 DNA sequence: TGTGCCAGCAGTTTACCGGGCCCCGGGGAGCTGTTTTTT. Looking up the rest from reference TRBV28 and TRBJ2-2 gives the full variable domain: DVKVTQSSRYLVKRTGEKVFLECVQDMDHENMFWYRQDPGLGLRLIYFSYDVKMKEKGDIPEGYSVSREKKERFSLILESASTNQTSMYLCASSLPGPGELFFGEGSRLTVL.

Many counts were recorded for this clonotype. The chain links TRBV29-1 to TRBJ1-1, with a weak D call TRBD1 (6 bases). This CDR3 region has 13 residues. The ends were cut back, 4 bases at V and 4 bases at J, with 13 bases in the middle. Per germline, CDR1 SQVTM and CDR2 ANQGSEA. CDR3 sequence reads: CSVVQGWITEAFF. In nucleotides, the CDR3 is TGCAGCGTTGTGCAGGGGTGGATCACTGAAGCTTTCTTT.

In its sample, this clonotype was seen many times. This rearrangement joins TRBV19 to TRBJ1-5; D gene ambiguous. The germline gives CDR1 LNHDA, CDR2 SQIVND (reference sequence). This CDR3 region has 15 residues. V lost 2 bases to trimming and J lost 2 bases, with 10 bases between them. DNA for the CDR3: TGTGCCAGTAGTATAAGAGCTGAGGGCAATCAGCCCCAGCATTTT. Residues: CASSIRAEGNQPQHF.

This clonotype was seen repeatedly, ten times or more. This chain joins TRBV11-1 and TRBJ2-5; 10 bases match TRBD2. The ends lost 5 bases at V and 5 bases at J; junction bases unmatched: 2. CDR1 SGHAT and CDR2 FQDESV come from the germline V gene (reference sequence). The CDR3 totals 13 residues. CDR3: CASSPLAGETQYF. DNA for the CDR3: TGTGCCAGCAGCCCACTAGCGGGGGAGACCCAGTACTTC.

The table lists this clonotype with many counts. The V and J genes are TRBV5-1 and TRBJ2-7, with D perhaps matching TRBD1 (6 bases). Germline V lookup: CDR1 SGHRS, CDR2 YFSETQ. This CDR3 has 16 amino acids. Trimming removed 3 bases from V and 1 base from J, with 17 bases in between. CDR3 DNA: TGCGCCAGCAGCTCCGGGAACACAGGGCTTTCCTACGAGCAGTACTTC. The encoded protein is CASSSGNTGLSYEQYF.

In its sample, this clonotype was seen many times. The chain carries TRBV20-1 and TRBJ2-1, with a possible D match to TRBD1 (6 bases). Trimming cost V 5 bases and J 6 bases, with 17 bases left between them. CDR1 and CDR2 from the germline V gene are DFQATT and SNEGSKA (reference sequence). The CDR3 sequence is 14 residues long. The CDR3 is CSAERVRGTNEQFF. The CDR3 DNA reads TGCAGTGCTGAACGAGTAAGGGGGACCAATGAGCAGTTCTTC.

The V and J genes are TRBV20-1 and TRBJ1-6; possibly TRBD1 for D (6 bases). The length of the CDR3 is 13 residues. The V end was cut by 4 bases, the J end by 8 bases, with 12 bases between. Germline V gene data show CDR1 as DFQATT and CDR2 as SNEGSKA (reference sequence). The chain's CDR3 is CSAIGDTHSPLHF. DNA of the CDR3: TGCAGTGCTATCGGGGACACTCATTCACCCCTCCACTTT.

The table lists this clonotype with a few counts. Sequence at one end of the junction differs from germline and may be a read error. CDR3 sequence (DNA): TGTGCCAGCAGCCGAACCCCTGGGGACAGGGGGAGCCTCACTGAAGCTTCCTTT. Protein sequence: CASSRTPGDRGSLTEASF. The genes are TRBV9 and TRBJ1-1; TRBD1 agrees at 11 bases. Germline CDR1 SGDLS, CDR2 YYNGEE. The CDR3 runs to 18 residues.

The chain couples TRBV20-1 to TRBJ2-4; 9 bases agree with TRBD1. Unmatched junction bases numbered 10, after V lost 7 bases and J lost 9 bases. The germline V gene has CDR1 DFQATT and CDR2 SNEGSKA (reference sequence). This CDR3 contains 13 residues. The CDR3, as DNA: TGCAGTGTCCCGACAGGGGGGATTAGCATTCAGTACTTC. This codes for CSVPTGGISIQYF.

Many counts were recorded for this clonotype. V usage is TRBV29-1 and J usage is TRBJ2-3; D might be TRBD2 (5 bases). The CDR3 runs to 14 residues. V lost 4 bases and J 0 bases, leaving 11 bases between the germline ends. Germline values: CDR1 SQVTM, CDR2 ANQGSEA. The CDR3 here is CSVGRSQSTDTQYF. Written as DNA, the CDR3 is TGCAGCGTTGGGAGGTCCCAGAGCACAGATACGCAGTATTTT.

This clonotype was picked up many times. The V call is TRBV11-1, the J call TRBJ2-5; no firm D call. The V gene's germline CDR1 is SGHAT and CDR2 FQDESV (reference sequence). The CDR3 consists of 15 residues. V lost 5 bases and J lost 1, with 14 bases in between. Written as DNA, the CDR3 is TGTGCCAGCAGCCCGACCGCGAACAGCCAAGAGACCCAGTACTTC. This sequence encodes CASSPTANSQETQYF.

This clonotype was seen ten or more times. The chain uses TRBV20-1 and TRBJ2-7, with 9 bases aligning to TRBD1. Losses at the gene ends were 0 bases for V and 4 bases for J; bases not matched to a gene: 7. Looked up from germline, CDR1 is DFQATT and CDR2 is SNEGSKA (reference sequence). This CDR3 spans 15 amino acids. The CDR3 loop is CSARDRQGVVYEQYF. The CDR3 nucleotides read TGCAGTGCTAGAGATAGACAGGGGGTGGTTTACGAGCAGTACTTC.